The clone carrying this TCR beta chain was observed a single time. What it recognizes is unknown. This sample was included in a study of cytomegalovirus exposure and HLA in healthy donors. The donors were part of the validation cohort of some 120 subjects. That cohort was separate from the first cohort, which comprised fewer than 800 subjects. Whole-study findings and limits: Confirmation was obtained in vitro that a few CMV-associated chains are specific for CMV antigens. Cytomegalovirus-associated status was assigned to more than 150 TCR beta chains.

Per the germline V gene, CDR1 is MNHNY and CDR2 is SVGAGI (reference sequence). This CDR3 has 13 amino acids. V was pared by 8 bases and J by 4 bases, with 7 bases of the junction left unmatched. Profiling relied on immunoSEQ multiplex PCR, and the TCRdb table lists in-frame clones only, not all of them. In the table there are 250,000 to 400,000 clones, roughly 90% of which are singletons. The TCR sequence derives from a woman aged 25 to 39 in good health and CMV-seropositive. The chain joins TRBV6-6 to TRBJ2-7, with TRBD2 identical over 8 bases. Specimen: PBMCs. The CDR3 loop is CASRGGPFYEQYF. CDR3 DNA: TGTGCCAGCCGCGGGGGGCCGTTTTACGAGCAGTACTTC.